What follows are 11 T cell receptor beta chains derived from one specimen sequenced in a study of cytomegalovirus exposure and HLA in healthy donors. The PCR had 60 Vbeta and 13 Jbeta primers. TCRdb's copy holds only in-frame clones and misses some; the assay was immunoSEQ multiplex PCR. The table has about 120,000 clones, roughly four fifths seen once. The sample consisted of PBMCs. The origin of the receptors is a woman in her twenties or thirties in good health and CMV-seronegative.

CDR3 in amino acids: CASSALSGGADTQYF. The CDR3 DNA reads TGTGCCAGCAGCGCCCTTAGCGGGGGGGCAGATACGCAGTATTTT. The V gene is TRBV7-6, the J gene TRBJ2-3; TRBD2 matches at 11 bases. The junction had 5 bases not matched to a gene; V was cut back by 5 bases and J by 4 bases. Looked up from germline, CDR1 is SGHVS and CDR2 is FNYEAQ. The CDR3 runs to 15 residues.

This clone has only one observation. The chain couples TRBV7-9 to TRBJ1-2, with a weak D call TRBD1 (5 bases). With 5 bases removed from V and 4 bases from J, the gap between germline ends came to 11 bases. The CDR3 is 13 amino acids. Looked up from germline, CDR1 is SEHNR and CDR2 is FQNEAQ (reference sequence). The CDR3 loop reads CASSPGTLYGYTF. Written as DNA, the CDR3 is TGTGCCAGCAGCCCCGGGACTCTCTATGGCTACACCTTC.

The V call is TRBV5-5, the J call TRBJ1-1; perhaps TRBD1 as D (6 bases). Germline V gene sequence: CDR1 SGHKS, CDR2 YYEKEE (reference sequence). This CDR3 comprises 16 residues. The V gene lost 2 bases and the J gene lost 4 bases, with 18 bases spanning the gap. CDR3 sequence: CASSFSLVGARTEAFF. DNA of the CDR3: TGTGCCAGCAGCTTCTCGCTAGTGGGGGCGCGCACTGAAGCTTTCTTT.

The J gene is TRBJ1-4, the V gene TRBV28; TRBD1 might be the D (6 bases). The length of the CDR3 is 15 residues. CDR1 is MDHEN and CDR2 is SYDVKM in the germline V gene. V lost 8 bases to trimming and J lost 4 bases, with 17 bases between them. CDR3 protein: CASWDPGGINEKLFF. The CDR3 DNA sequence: TGTGCCAGCTGGGACCCGGGGGGCATTAATGAAAAACTGTTTTTT.

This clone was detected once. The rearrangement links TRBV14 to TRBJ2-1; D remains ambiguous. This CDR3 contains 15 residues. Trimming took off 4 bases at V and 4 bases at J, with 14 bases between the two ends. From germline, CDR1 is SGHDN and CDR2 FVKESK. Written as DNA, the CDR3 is TGTGCCAGCAGCCCTTCTGGTCTACGTTACAATGAGCAGTTCTTC. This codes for CASSPSGLRYNEQFF.

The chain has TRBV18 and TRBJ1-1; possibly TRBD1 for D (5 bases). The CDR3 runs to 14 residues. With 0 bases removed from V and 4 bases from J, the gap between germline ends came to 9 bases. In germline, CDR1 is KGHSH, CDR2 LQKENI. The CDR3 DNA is TGTGCCAGCTCACCACCCCAGGGCGGCACTGAAGCTTTCTTT. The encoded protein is CASSPPQGGTEAFF.

This chain's CDR3 is CASSSGLRYEQYF. The CDR3 DNA follows: TGCGCCAGCAGCTCCGGACTACGCTACGAGCAGTACTTC. The rearrangement uses TRBV5-1 and TRBJ2-7, with D maybe TRBD2 (6 bases). V lost 3 bases and J lost 3, with 10 bases in between. This CDR3 contains 13 residues. The germline gives CDR1 SGHRS, CDR2 YFSETQ.

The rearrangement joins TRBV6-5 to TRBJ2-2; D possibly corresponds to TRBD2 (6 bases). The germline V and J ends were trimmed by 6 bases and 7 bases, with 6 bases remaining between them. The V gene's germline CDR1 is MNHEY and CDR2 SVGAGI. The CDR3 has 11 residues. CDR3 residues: CASRGGGELFF. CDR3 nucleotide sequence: TGTGCCAGCAGGGGGGGCGGGGAGCTGTTTTTT.

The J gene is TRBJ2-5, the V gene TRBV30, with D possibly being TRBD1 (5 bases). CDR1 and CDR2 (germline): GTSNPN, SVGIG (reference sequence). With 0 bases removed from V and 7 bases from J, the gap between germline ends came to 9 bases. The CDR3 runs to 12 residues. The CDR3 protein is CAWSVRGLTQYF. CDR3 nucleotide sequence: TGTGCCTGGAGTGTAAGGGGTTTGACCCAGTACTTC.

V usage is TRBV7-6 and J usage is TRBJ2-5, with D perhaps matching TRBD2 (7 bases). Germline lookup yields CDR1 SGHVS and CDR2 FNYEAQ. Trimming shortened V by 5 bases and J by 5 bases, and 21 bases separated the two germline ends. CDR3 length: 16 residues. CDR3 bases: TGTGCCAGCAGCCCCGGAGGGGGACTACTGGGGGAGACCCAGTACTTC. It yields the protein CASSPGGGLLGETQYF.

The CDR3 reads CASSSRTSGRAGAKNIQYF. The CDR3 nucleotides are TGTGCCAGCAGCTCTAGGACTAGCGGGAGGGCCGGAGCCAAAAACATTCAGTACTTC. The rearrangement joins TRBV7-2 to TRBJ2-4; TRBD2 aligns across 15 bases. Germline CDR1 and CDR2: SGHTA and FQGNSA. The V gene end was trimmed by 4 bases and the J gene end by 0 bases; junction bases not matched to a gene: 7. CDR3 length: 19 amino acids. The full variable domain, with the rest looked up from reference TRBV7-2 and TRBJ2-4, is GAGVSQSPSNKVTEKGKDVELRCDPISGHTALYWYRQSLGQGLEFLIYFQGNSAPDKSGLPSDRFSAERTGGSVSTLTIQRTQQEDSAVYLCASSSRTSGRAGAKNIQYFGAGTRLSVL.